These 7 T cell receptor beta chains were all obtained from the same sample, sequenced in a study of T cell repertoires in cytomegalovirus infection. In TCRdb, the reads were re-called with MiXCR into one record per CDR3 protein. Among fewer than 550,000 distinct CDR3 sequences listed, more than 15% were seen once. Sequencing was done on a sample of CD8+ T cells from PBMCs. The receptors come from a human donor in good health (CMV status not recorded). Some clones in this sample may be carry-over from other donors' samples.

This clonotype was counted ten times or more. This chain links TRBV28 with TRBJ2-5; 8 bases match TRBD2. The germline CDR1 and CDR2 sequences are MDHEN and SYDVKM. The CDR3 consists of 16 residues. J gave up 2 bases and V 2 bases, and 7 bases lay outside the gene matches. For the CDR3, the DNA is TGTGCCAGCAGTTTAAGACTAGCGCCACCTCAAGAGACCCAGTACTTC. Encoded protein: CASSLRLAPPQETQYF.

The rearrangement uses TRBV9 and TRBJ2-3, with 7 bases aligning to TRBD1. Germline values: CDR1 SGDLS, CDR2 YYNGEE. Trimming cost V 3 bases and J 4 bases; bases outside gene matches: 14. This CDR3 has 17 amino acids. This CDR3 is CASSETGLDPASDTQYF. The DNA for the CDR3 is TGTGCCAGCAGCGAGACAGGGTTAGACCCCGCCTCAGATACGCAGTATTTT.

This clonotype appeared many times. The chain recombines TRBV7-8 with TRBJ1-5; D is unclear. The CDR3 runs to 13 residues. The germline V and J ends were trimmed by 5 bases and 6 bases, with 11 bases remaining between them. Germline assignment: CDR1 SGHVS and CDR2 FQNEAQ. Here the CDR3 reads CASSAGRVQPQHF. Here the CDR3 DNA reads TGTGCCAGCAGCGCAGGAAGGGTTCAGCCCCAGCATTTT. Full variable domain (missing parts from reference TRBV7-8 and TRBJ1-5): GAGVSQSPRYKVAKRGQDVALRCDPISGHVSLFWYQQALGQGPEFLTYFQNEAQLDKSGLPSDRFFAERPEGSVSTLKIQRTQQEDSAVYLCASSAGRVQPQHFGDGTRLSIL.

This clonotype showed up many times. V usage is TRBV9 and J usage is TRBJ2-3; the match to TRBD2 covers 15 bases. CDR3 length: 16 amino acids. CDR1 SGDLS and CDR2 YYNGEE come from the germline V gene. V shed 3 bases and J 3 bases; nucleotides not matched to a gene: 2. This CDR3 is CASSGGTSGRTDTQYF. CDR3 in DNA: TGTGCCAGCAGCGGCGGGACTAGCGGGAGGACAGATACGCAGTATTTT.

This clonotype was seen ten or more times. The chain employs TRBV6-1 and TRBJ2-7, with a possible D match to TRBD2 (6 bases). The CDR3 extends over 15 amino acids. Germline V CDR1 and CDR2: MNHNS, SASEGT. Trimming stripped 7 bases from V and 1 base from J, with 17 bases between. The CDR3 region has the DNA TGTGCCAGCATGAATCGACTAGTAACTTCCTACGAGCAGTACTTC. This translates into CASMNRLVTSYEQYF.

V gene TRBV20-1 combines with J gene TRBJ2-6; TRBD1 aligns across 10 bases. The CDR3 has 17 residues. V lost 6 bases to trimming and J lost 4 bases; unmatched junction nucleotides: 12. CDR1 and CDR2 (germline): DFQATT, SNEGSKA (reference sequence). CDR3 nucleotide sequence: TGCAGTGCAACGGGACAGGGGTTCGGGGGAGGGGCCAACGTCCTGACTTTC. It is translated as CSATGQGFGGGANVLTF.

Many counts were recorded for this clonotype. The rearrangement joins TRBV7-9 to TRBJ2-5; the D gene is possibly TRBD2 (5 bases). The CDR3 consists of 21 residues. Germline V gene lookup returns CDR1 SEHNR and CDR2 FQNEAQ (reference sequence). V lost 5 bases to trimming and J lost 2 bases, with 33 bases between them. The DNA for the CDR3 is TGTGCCAGCAGCCGCACCCTCTCCGCGACTACTATCTACCCCGTTCAAGAGACCCAGTACTTC. Its translation is CASSRTLSATTIYPVQETQYF.